This TCR beta chain was observed in a study of regulatory T cells in long-lasting Graves disease (dated by TCRdb to the early 2020s). About the full investigation: Newly diagnosed Graves' disease patients had taken antithyroid drugs for less than 3 months. The study was conducted in China and was registered as a clinical trial. TCR sequencing covered some 13 persistent and roughly 20 newly diagnosed Graves' disease patients, some 33 samples in total. Patients with persistent Graves' disease were compared with patients with newly diagnosed Graves' disease using TCR sequencing and RNA sequencing of peripheral blood.

Sample time point, as interpreted from the label and publication: newly diagnosed GD, antithyroid drugs for less than 3 months. For both TCR sequencing and RNA sequencing, RNA was extracted from PBMCs using TRIzol. The diagnosis of Graves' disease followed American Thyroid Association guidelines. The patients came from an endocrinology department in Xi'an, China. Each patient gave around 9 milliliters of peripheral blood, collected in an EDTA anticoagulant tube. Ficoll Paque Plus density gradient separation was used to isolate PBMCs, and no additional T cell sorting was done. An Agilent 2100 Bioanalyzer and agarose gel were used to assess RNA quality, and a NanoDrop 2000 was used to measure RNA concentration. The method behind the library was multiplex PCR. Sequencing was performed on an Illumina HiSeq 4000. To build TCR beta libraries, CDR3 regions were amplified by Arm-PCR using iRepertoire HTBI primers. PCR products were gel purified before sequencing. Per the original workflow: Gene usage analysis of CDR3 amino acid clonotypes relied on the roughly 60 TRBV and fewer than 15 TRBJ segments identified across samples. COPE and FqMerger were used to merge the filtered high-quality paired reads into contigs. BLAST was used to align contigs to IMGT TRBV, TRBD and TRBJ reference genes, with CDR3 defined following IMGT. Clonotypes above 0.1% frequency were classified as highly expanded clones. Repertoire diversity was measured by Shannon entropy, and V-J evenness by the Gini coefficient. Clonotypes shared by more than one individual were considered public. Using fastp trimming at Q25 and MiXCR clonotype assembly, TCRdb reanalyzed the public sequencing data and kept in-frame beta chains. Merged by CDR3 protein, the rows form single entries marked with the most common genes and DNA. These V and J calls rely on TCRdb rather than the paper's analysis. The sample table shows over 350,000 distinct CDR3 sequences, and about 14% are seen once. Under 20% of the sample goes to the ten largest clones.

The paper's findings and limits, for the study overall: Lower TCR Shannon entropy and fewer highly expanded clones were observed in persistent Graves' disease patients than in newly diagnosed patients, which suggested clonal expansion. Only peripheral blood was studied, because thyroid tissue, the primary lesion, was inaccessible. The small sample size was acknowledged by the authors as a limitation that may reduce accuracy. Sequencing and analysis were limited to the TCR beta chain. A larger number of public clonotypes was shared among persistent patients (more than 2,500) than among newly diagnosed patients (approximately 1,000). Persistent disease showed preferential use of TRBV28, TRBJ1-2 and TRBJ2-5, whereas newly diagnosed disease favored TRBV20-1 and TRBJ2-1.

V drops 3 bases and J drops 0 bases, leaving 17 bases in between. The CDR3 covers 16 residues, taking in both the cysteine and the phenylalanine. CDR3 DNA only is kept here, 48 bases in frame from base 1. CDR1 and CDR2 are drawn from the germline V gene: SQVTM, ANQGSEA. For this clonotype: There is no known antigen for this receptor. Per-base quality was not reported, and no clone a single base away is much larger than it.

These data also featured in a second study, about T cells in Graves' hyperthyroidism and ophthalmopathy. Looking at the second paper: Graves' hyperthyroidism was defined as stable when no progression to ophthalmopathy occurred over 18 months of follow-up. The hyperthyroidism patients were between 18 and 65 years old and newly diagnosed, with a disease duration of less than 2 months. Patients with uncontrolled infections, other autoimmune diseases, pregnancy or lactation were excluded. Diagnoses relied on clinical symptoms, serum thyroxine and TRAb, thyroid ultrasound and orbital computed tomography. The TCR CDR3 was subjected to a first round of RT-PCR using the HTBI primer set and the Qiagen OneStep RT-PCR kit. Most expanded thyroid clonotypes (frequency above 0.001) were also found in blood, which suggests that blood repertoires may mirror thyroid immune responses. Ophthalmopathy was separated from stable hyperthyroidism by a 13 V-J signature model, with just over 85% sensitivity and roughly 84% specificity obtained in cross-validation and 80%/75% obtained in testing. In validation, the model predicted progression to ophthalmopathy with about 71% sensitivity and 72% to 75% specificity, a median of around six months before onset. To identify distinguishing TCR V-J signatures, a discovery cohort of about 100 patients was used, comprising 43 with Graves' ophthalmopathy and some 60 with stable Graves' hyperthyroidism. Prospective prediction of ophthalmopathy was tested in an independent validation cohort consisting of 18 to 20 hyperthyroidism patients and some 15 patients who later progressed to ophthalmopathy. The 100 discovery patients were randomly split 7:3 into training and test sets. In more than five Graves' hyperthyroidism patients, the study also compared T-cell repertoires from thyroid tissue with T-cell repertoires from blood. Once sampling was done, hyperthyroidism patients were given methimazole at a starting dose of 30 mg daily, whereas ophthalmopathy patients were given high-dose intravenous methylprednisolone. A second multiplex PCR round built the libraries, followed by size selection and purification. Paired-end sequencing of the libraries was performed with 100 bp reads on an Illumina HiSeq2000. SOAPnuke was used to process the raw data, removing reads that contained adapters or uncalled bases, had a mean Phred below 15, or lacked an exact match to the constant primer or identifier. High-quality paired reads were merged using COPE v1.2.5, and each unique nucleotide sequence was defined as a clonotype. MiTCR v1.1 was used to align clonotypes to the IMGT TRBV, TRBD and TRBJ reference segments. The analysis included only V-J combinations with a frequency above 0.0001, which together covered 98% to 99.2% of the repertoires. The TCS score was defined as the ratio of F50 (clonal expansion) to E x V (chaos), calculated using BLOSUM62-based TCRdist between CDR3 peptides within each V-J. Welch's t-statistics and random forest reduced roughly 500 V-J features to about 13, which were used in a naive Bayes classifier (R e1071). No statistical method was used to fix the sample size in advance, and group allocation was not hidden from the investigators. The paper reports TCR Vbeta CDR3 sequencing of about 140 peripheral blood samples: 40 or so ophthalmopathy, about 75 hyperthyroidism and approximately 17 progressor patients.

The clonotype was recovered from a woman in her forties or fifties with Graves disease. Donor details come from another sample of the same person, matched by shared clones. This chain joins TRBV29-1 to TRBJ1-1, with no confident D gene call. Sequenced here: peripheral blood mononuclear cells (PBMCs), sampled at new diagnosis, from a patient treated with antithyroid drugs. The base sequence is TGCAGCGTTGATCCGGGGTGGAGTTTAATGAACACTGAAGCTTTCTTT. The encoded protein is CSVDPGWSLMNTEAFF.